This T cell receptor beta chain was profiled in a study of blood T cell repertoires in COVID-19. On the study more broadly: The origin of the acute and convalescent COVID-19 samples was the United States, Italy and Spain. The analysed material was cDNA or gDNA that came from T cells, B-cell-depleted T cells, or PBMCs.

Per the study methods: For nucleated cells, counts were estimated from reference gene primer amplification. TCRdb keeps only in-frame clones here, not all; method: immunoSEQ multiplex PCR. The D gene and trimming were derived from the DNA, and the V and J assignments and clone size from that table. The data show approximately 210,000 clones, about 89% seen once. Trimming took 5 bases from V and 4 from J; bases not matched to a gene: 11. The length of the CDR3 is 16 residues. The germline V gene has CDR1 LNHDA and CDR2 SQIVND (reference sequence). The chain couples TRBV19 to TRBJ1-5; 7 bases fit TRBD1. Sample: peripheral blood. The receptor's source is a woman in her forties with acute or convalescent COVID-19. The CDR3 nucleotides read TGTGCCAGTAGTTTCCAACCGGGACAGTCGAATCAGCCCCAGCATTTT. It encodes CASSFQPGQSNQPQHF.